A selection of T cell receptor beta chains follows, all from one sample in a study of blood T cell repertoires in COVID-19. Only in-frame clones appear in the TCRdb table, and some are missing; sequencing was by immunoSEQ multiplex PCR. The sample shows roughly 440,000 clones, about 91% of them seen only once. Sequences were obtained from peripheral blood. Receptors were obtained from a woman aged 45-65 years with COVID-19, enrolled during active disease. Each CDR3 is given with its conserved first and last residue.

TRBJ2-5 | TRBV11-2 | CASSLDGYREETQYF
TRBJ1-1 | TRBV10-3 | CAIRTGGEAFF
TRBJ1-2 | TRBV5-8 | CASSAEGVLGGGIGYTF
TRBJ2-1 | TRBV19 | CASSMGQLKFF
TRBJ2-5 | TRBV5-4 | CASSPARAGGGETQYF
TRBJ2-1 | TRBV5-6 | CASSSTHNEQFF
TRBJ2-7 | TRBV30 | CAWSTGNHEQYF
TRBJ2-3 | TRBV10-2 | CASSELTGATDTQYF
TRBJ1-5 | TRBV4-1 | CASSPEDRGLAQPQHF
TRBJ2-3 | TRBV7-9 | CASSFLAGVEDTQYF
TRBJ1-5 | TRBV9 | CASSTGQSNQPQHF
TRBJ2-2 | TRBV18 | CASSSLGTPTGELFF
TRBJ2-2 | TRBV4-1 | CASSQPSVKAGELFF
TRBJ2-2 | TRBV5-1 | CASSLDSPSTGELFF
TRBJ2-7 | TRBV10-2 | CASSDGRQSF
TRBJ2-5 | TRBV24-1 | CATSDVDTYSQETQYF
TRBJ2-3 | TRBV18 | CASSPLTSGGGTDTQYF
TRBJ2-7 | TRBV30 | CAWSARGYEQYF
TRBJ1-3 | TRBV5-6 | CASSRGHPNSGNTIYF
TRBJ2-5 | TRBV10-3 | CAISEGGRETQYF
TRBJ1-5 | TRBV13 | CASSLGQGGQPQHF
TRBJ1-6 | TRBV3-1/TRBV3-2 | CASSSQGGNSPLHF
TRBJ2-3 | TRBV5-6 | CASSLAAGSDTQYF
TRBJ1-2 | TRBV12-3/TRBV12-4 | CASSPLFEGGYTF
TRBJ2-5 | TRBV7-9 | CASTLDREETQYF
TRBJ2-7 | TRBV11-2 | CASSPNQGLEQYF
TRBJ2-4 | TRBV24-1 | CATSDSGTSSGEAKNIQYF
TRBJ2-1 | TRBV7-2 | CASSEGLNNEQFF
TRBJ2-7 | TRBV2 | CASVRDRSNSYEQYF
TRBJ1-1 | TRBV30 | CAGRDRGRSVSTEAFF
TRBJ1-1 | TRBV27 | CASSLATGREAFF
TRBJ1-2 | TRBV6-5 | CASSRGGRGYGYTF
TRBJ2-5 | TRBV20-1 | CSASLQGAWETQYF
TRBJ2-3 | TRBV14 | CASSLTSGGGDTQYF
TRBJ1-2 | TRBV6-5 | CASSYLRTTGHYGYTF